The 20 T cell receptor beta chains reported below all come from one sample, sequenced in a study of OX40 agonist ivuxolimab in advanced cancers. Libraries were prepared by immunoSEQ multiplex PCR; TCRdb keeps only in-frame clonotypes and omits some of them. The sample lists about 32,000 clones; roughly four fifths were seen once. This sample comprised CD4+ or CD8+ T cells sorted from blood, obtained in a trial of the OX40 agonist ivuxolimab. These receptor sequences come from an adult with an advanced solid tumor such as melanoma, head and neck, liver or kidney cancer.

In DNA, the CDR3 is TGTGCCAGTACAACTAGCGGGAGGGCCGGTGAGCAGTTCTTC. It codes for CASTTSGRAGEQFF. This chain links TRBV19 with TRBJ2-1, with 13 bases fitting TRBD2. Germline V gene sequence: CDR1 LNHDA, CDR2 SQIVND (reference sequence). The V gene end was trimmed by 7 bases and the J gene end by 9 bases; junction bases not matched to a gene: 6. The CDR3 sequence is 14 residues long.

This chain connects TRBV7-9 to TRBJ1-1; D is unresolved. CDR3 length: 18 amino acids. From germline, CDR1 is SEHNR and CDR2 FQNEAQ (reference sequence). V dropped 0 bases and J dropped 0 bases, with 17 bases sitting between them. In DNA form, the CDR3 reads TGTGCCAGCAGCTTAGCTCAAATCTACCCTATGATGAACACTGAAGCTTTCTTT. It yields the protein CASSLAQIYPMMNTEAFF.

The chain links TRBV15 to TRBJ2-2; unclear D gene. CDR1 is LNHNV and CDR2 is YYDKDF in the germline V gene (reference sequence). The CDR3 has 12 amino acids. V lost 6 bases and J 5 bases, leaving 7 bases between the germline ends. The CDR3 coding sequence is TGTGCCACCAGTATCGAAACCGGGGAGCTGTTTTTT. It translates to CATSIETGELFF.

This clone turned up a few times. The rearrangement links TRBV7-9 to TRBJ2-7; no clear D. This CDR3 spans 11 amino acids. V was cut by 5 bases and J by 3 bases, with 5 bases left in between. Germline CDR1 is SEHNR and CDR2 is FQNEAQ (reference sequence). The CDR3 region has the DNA TGTGCCAGCAGCCCTGACTACGAGCAGTACTTC. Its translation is CASSPDYEQYF.

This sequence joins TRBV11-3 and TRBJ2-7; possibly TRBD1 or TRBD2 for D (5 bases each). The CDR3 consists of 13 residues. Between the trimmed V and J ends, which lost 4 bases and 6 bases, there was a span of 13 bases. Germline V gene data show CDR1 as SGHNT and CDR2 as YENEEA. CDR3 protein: CASSSTKGSEQYF. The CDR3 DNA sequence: TGTGCCAGCAGCTCTACTAAGGGGAGCGAGCAGTACTTC.

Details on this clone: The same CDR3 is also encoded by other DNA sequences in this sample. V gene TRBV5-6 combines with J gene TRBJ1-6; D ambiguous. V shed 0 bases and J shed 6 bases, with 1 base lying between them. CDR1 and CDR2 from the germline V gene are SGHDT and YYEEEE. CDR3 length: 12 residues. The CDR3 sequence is CASSLGNSPLHF. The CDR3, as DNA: TGTGCCAGCAGCTTGGGTAATTCACCCCTCCACTTT.

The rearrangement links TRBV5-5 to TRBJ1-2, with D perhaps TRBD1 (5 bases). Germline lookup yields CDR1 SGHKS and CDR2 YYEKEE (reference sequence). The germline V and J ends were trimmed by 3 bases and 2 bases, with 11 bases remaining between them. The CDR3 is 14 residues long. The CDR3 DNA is TGTGCCAGCAGCTGGGACGGCTTAAACTATGGCTACACCTTC. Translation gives CASSWDGLNYGYTF.

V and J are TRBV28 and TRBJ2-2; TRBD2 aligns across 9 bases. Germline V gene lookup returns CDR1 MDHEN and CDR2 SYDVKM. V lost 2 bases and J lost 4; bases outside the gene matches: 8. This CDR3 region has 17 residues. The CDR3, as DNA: TGTGCCAGCAGTTTAATGGGGCGGGAGGGCCCCACCGGGGAGCTGTTTTTT. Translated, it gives CASSLMGREGPTGELFF.

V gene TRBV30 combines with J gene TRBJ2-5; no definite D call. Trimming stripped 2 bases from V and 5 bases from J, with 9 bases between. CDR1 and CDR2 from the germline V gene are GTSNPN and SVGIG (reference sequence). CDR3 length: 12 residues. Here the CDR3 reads CAWSLALETQYF. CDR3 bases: TGTGCCTGGAGTTTGGCCCTCGAGACCCAGTACTTC.

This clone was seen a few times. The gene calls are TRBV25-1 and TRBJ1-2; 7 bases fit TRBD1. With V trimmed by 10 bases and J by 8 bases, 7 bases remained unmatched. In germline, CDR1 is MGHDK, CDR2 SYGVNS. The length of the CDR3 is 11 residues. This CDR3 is CATRGGPGYTF. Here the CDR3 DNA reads TGTGCCACCAGGGGGGGGCCGGGCTACACCTTC.

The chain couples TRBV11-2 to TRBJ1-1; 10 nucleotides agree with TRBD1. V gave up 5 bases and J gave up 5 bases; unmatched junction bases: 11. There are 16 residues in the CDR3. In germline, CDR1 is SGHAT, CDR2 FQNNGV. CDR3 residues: CASSLGQGGTGTEAFF. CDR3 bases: TGTGCCAGCAGCCTAGGACAGGGGGGTACCGGAACTGAAGCTTTCTTT. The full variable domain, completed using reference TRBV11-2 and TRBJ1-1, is EAGVAQSPRYKIIEKRQSVAFWCNPISGHATLYWYQQILGQGPKLLIQFQNNGVVDDSQLPKDRFSAERLKGVDSTLKIQPAKLEDSAVYLCASSLGQGGTGTEAFFGQGTRLTVV.

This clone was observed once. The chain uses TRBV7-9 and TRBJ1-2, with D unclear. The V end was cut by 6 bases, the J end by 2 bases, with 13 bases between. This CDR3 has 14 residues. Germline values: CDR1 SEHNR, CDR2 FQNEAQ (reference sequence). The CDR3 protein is CASREPQANYGYTF. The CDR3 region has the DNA TGTGCCAGCAGAGAGCCTCAGGCGAACTATGGCTACACCTTC.

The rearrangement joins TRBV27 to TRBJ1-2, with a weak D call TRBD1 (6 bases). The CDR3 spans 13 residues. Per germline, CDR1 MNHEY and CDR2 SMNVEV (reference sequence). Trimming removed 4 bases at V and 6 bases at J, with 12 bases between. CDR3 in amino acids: CASSSQGRDGYTF. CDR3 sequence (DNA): TGTGCCAGCAGTTCCCAGGGGCGGGATGGCTACACCTTC.

The CDR3 sequence is CASSPLDRQPQHF. DNA of the CDR3: TGTGCCAGCAGCCCTTTAGACCGTCAGCCCCAGCATTTT. The chain couples TRBV28 to TRBJ1-5; D uncertain. The CDR3 is 13 amino acids. V was clipped by 6 bases and J by 6 bases, with 12 bases between them. From germline, CDR1 is MDHEN and CDR2 SYDVKM. Full variable domain (rest looked up from reference TRBV28 and TRBJ1-5): DVKVTQSSRYLVKRTGEKVFLECVQDMDHENMFWYRQDPGLGLRLIYFSYDVKMKEKGDIPEGYSVSREKKERFSLILESASTNQTSMYLCASSPLDRQPQHFGDGTRLSIL.

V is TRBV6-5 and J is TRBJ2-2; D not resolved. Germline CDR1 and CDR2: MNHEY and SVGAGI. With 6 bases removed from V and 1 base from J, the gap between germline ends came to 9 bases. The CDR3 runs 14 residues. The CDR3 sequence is CASSSGLNTGELFF. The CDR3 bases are TGTGCCAGCAGCTCCGGGTTGAACACCGGGGAGCTGTTTTTT.

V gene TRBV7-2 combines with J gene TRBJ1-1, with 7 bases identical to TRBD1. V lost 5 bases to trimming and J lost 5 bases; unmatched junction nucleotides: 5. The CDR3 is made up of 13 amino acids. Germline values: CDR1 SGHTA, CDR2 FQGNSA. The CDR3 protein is CASSTGEGTEAFF. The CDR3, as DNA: TGTGCCAGCAGCACAGGGGAGGGGACTGAAGCTTTCTTT.

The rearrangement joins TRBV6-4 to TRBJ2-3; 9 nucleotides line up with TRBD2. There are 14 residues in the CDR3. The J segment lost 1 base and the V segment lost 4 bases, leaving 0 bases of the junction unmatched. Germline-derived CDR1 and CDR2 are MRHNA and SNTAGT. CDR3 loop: CASSVAGGTDTQYF. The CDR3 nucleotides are TGTGCCAGCAGTGTAGCGGGGGGCACAGATACGCAGTATTTT.

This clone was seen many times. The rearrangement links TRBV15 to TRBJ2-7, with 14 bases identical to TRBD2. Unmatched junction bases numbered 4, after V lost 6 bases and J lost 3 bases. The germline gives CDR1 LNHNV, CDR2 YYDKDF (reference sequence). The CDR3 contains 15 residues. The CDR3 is CATSGTSGRYYEQYF. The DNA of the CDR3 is TGTGCCACCAGTGGGACTAGCGGGAGATACTACGAGCAGTACTTC. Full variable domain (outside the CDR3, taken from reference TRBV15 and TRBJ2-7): DAMVIQNPRYQVTQFGKPVTLSCSQTLNHNVMYWYQQKSSQAPKLLFHYYDKDFNNEADTPDNFQSRRPNTSFCFLDIRSPGLGDTAMYLCATSGTSGRYYEQYFGPGTRLTVT.

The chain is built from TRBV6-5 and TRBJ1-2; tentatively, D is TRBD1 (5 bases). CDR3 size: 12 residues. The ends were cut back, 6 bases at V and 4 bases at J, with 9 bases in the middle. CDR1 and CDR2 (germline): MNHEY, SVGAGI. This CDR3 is CASRTGTYGYTF. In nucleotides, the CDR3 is TGTGCCAGCAGAACCGGGACCTATGGCTACACCTTC.

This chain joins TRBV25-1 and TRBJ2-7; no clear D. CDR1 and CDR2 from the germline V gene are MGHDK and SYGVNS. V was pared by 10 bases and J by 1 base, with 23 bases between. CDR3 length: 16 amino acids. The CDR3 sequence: CANSERRRTRSYEQYF. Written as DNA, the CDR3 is TGTGCCAACTCCGAGCGTCGGCGGACGCGGTCCTACGAGCAGTACTTC.